This TCR beta chain was captured in a study of blood T cells in healthy people across ages. Findings and caveats of the study: It was the long-lived donors that had more naive CD4+ cells and higher diversity than aged donors.

This clonotype was observed a single time. The antigen remains undetermined. Combining a sample-barcoded 5' primer with a J-beta primer mix, a second PCR ran for roughly 7 to 11 cycles. MiXCR was run by TCRdb on the 5' RACE reads, yielding one entry per CDR3 protein. This table has 800,000 to 900,000 distinct CDR3 sequences, approximately 59% appearing once. About 10 milliliters of peripheral blood were drawn from each donor into EDTA-treated tubes. Germline CDR1 and CDR2: SGHDT and YYEEEE. The length of the CDR3 is 16 residues. V shed 6 bases and J 6 bases; nucleotides not matched to a gene: 15. The source is a man between 25 and 39 years old in good health. Material: blood. The chain couples TRBV5-6 to TRBJ2-7; TRBD2 matches at 10 bases. CDR3 sequence: CASIKMGTSAVSEQYF. The CDR3, as DNA: TGTGCCAGCATCAAAATGGGGACTAGCGCGGTGAGCGAGCAGTACTTC.